These 4 T cell receptor beta chains came from one sample sequenced in a study of T cell responses to AZD1222 COVID-19 vaccine. Sequencing was performed with immunoSEQ multiplex PCR; in TCRdb, only in-frame clones are kept and a portion is missing. This table has 130,000 to 150,000 clones, 93% appearing once. This sample comprised peripheral blood, obtained on day 0 of AZD1222 vaccination. The source is an adult in good health.

The CDR3 DNA is TGTGCCAGCAGCTTACCGGGGGACGGTAATGAAAAACTGTTTTTT. Translation: CASSLPGDGNEKLFF. The gene calls are TRBV5-4 and TRBJ1-4, with D possibly matching TRBD1 (5 bases). Germline values: CDR1 SGHNT, CDR2 YYREEE (reference sequence). CDR3 size: 15 residues. V lost 2 bases, J lost 4 bases, and 12 bases lay in between.

CDR3 nucleotides: TGTGCCAGTAGTTCAGGGTCGGCCGGGGAGCTGTTTTTT. It codes for CASSSGSAGELFF. The rearrangement uses TRBV19 and TRBJ2-2; a possible D gene is TRBD1 (5 bases). The germline V gene has CDR1 LNHDA and CDR2 SQIVND (reference sequence). V was clipped by 5 bases and J by 6 bases, with 10 bases between them. There are 13 residues in the CDR3.

The V gene is TRBV30, the J gene TRBJ2-1; tentative D call: TRBD2 (5 bases). The V and J ends lost 7 bases and 0 bases respectively, with 10 bases between them. The V gene's germline CDR1 is GTSNPN and CDR2 SVGIG (reference sequence). This CDR3 is 13 amino acids long. CDR3 sequence reads: CAFEGSSYNEQFF. Written as DNA, the CDR3 is TGTGCCTTCGAGGGAAGCTCCTACAATGAGCAGTTCTTC.

V and J are TRBV5-1 and TRBJ1-1; the match to TRBD1 covers 7 bases. Unmatched junction bases numbered 19, after V lost 3 bases and J lost 2 bases. Germline values: CDR1 SGHRS, CDR2 YFSETQ. The CDR3 runs 19 residues. The CDR3 sequence is CASSSANRQGTAGNTEAFF. CDR3 DNA sequence: TGCGCCAGCAGCTCCGCTAACAGACAGGGTACGGCGGGAAACACTGAAGCTTTCTTT.